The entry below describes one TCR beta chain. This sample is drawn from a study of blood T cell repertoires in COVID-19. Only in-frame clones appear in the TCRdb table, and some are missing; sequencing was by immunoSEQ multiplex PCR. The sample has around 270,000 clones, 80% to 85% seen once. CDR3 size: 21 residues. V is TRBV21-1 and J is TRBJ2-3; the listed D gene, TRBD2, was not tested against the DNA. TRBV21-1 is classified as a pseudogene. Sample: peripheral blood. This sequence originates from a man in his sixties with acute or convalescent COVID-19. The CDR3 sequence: CASSKVLRVRAGGLDTDTQYF. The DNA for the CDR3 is TGTGCCAGCAGCAAAGTTCTCCGGGTGCGAGCGGGGGGGCTTGACACAGATACGCAGTATTTT.